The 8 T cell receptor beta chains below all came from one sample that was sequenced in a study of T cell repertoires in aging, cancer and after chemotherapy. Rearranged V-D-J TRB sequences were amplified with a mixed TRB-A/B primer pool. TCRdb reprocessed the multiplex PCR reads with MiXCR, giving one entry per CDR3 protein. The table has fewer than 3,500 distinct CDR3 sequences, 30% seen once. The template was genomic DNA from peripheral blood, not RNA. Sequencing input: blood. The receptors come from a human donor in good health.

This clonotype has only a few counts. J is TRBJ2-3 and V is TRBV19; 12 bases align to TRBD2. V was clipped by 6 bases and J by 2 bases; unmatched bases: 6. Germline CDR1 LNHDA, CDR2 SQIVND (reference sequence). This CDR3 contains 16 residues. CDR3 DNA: TGTGCCAGTAGACTAGCGGGAGGAGGGGACACAGATACGCAGTATTTT. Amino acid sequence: CASRLAGGGDTDTQYF.

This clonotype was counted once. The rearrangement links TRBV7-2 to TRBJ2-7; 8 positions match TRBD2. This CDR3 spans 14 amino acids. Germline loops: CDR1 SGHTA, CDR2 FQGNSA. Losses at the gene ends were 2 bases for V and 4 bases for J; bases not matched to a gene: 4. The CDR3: CASSLQRESYEQYF. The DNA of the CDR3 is TGTGCCAGCAGCTTACAGCGGGAGTCGTACGAGCAGTACTTC.

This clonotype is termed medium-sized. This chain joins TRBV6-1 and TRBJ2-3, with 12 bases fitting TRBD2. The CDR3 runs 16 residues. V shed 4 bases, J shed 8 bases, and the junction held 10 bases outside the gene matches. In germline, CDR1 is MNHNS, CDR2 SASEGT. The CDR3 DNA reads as TGTGCCAGCAGTGTAACCTCTAGCGGGGGGGCCGCTACGCAGTATTTT. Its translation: CASSVTSSGGAATQYF.

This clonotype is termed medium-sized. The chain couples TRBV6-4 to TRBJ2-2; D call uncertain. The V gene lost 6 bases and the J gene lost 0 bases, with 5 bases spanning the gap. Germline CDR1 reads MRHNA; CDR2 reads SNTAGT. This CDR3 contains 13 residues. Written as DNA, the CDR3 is TGTGCCAGCAGCAGTTCGAACACCGGGGAGCTGTTTTTT. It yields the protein CASSSSNTGELFF.

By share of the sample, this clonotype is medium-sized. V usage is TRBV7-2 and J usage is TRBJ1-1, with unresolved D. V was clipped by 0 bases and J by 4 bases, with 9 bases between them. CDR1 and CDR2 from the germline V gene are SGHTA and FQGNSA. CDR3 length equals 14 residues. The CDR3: CASSLAPFSTEAFF. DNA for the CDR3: TGTGCCAGCAGCTTAGCTCCCTTTTCCACTGAAGCTTTCTTT.

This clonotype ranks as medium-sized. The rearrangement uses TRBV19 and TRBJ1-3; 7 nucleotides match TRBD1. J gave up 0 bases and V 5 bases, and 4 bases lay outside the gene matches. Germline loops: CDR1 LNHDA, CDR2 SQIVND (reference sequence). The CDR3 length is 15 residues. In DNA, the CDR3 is TGTGCCAGTAGTGAACAGGGGTCCTCTGGAAACACCATATATTTT. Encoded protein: CASSEQGSSGNTIYF. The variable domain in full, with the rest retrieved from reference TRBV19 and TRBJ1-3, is DGGITQSPKYLFRKEGQNVTLSCEQNLNHDAMYWYRQDPGQGLRLIYYSQIVNDFQKGDIAEGYSVSREKKESFPLTVTSAQKNPTAFYLCASSEQGSSGNTIYFGEGSWLTVV.

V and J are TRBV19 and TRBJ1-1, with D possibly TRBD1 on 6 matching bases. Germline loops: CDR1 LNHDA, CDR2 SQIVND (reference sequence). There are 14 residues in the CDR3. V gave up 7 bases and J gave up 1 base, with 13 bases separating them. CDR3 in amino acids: CASTIDRWNTEAFF. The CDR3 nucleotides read TGTGCCAGTACCATAGACAGGTGGAACACTGAAGCTTTCTTT.

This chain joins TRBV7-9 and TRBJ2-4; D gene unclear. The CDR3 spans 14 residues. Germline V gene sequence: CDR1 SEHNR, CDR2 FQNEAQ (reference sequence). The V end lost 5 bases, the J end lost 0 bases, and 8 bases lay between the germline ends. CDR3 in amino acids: CASSLGIAKNIQYF. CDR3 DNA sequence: TGTGCCAGCAGCCTCGGAATAGCCAAAAACATTCAGTACTTC. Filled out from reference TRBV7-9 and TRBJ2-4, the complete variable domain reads DTGVSQNPRHKITKRGQNVTFRCDPISEHNRLYWYRQTLGQGPEFLTYFQNEAQLEKSRLLSDRFSAERPKGSFSTLEIQRTEQGDSAMYLCASSLGIAKNIQYFGAGTRLSVL.